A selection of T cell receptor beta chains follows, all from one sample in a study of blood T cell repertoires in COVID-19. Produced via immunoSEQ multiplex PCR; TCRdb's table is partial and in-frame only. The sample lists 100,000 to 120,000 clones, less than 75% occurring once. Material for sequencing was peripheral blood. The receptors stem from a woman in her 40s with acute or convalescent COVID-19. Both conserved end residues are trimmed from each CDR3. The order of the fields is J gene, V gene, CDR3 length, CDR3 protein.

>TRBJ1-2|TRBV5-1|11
ASSLGQNYGYT
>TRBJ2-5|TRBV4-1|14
ASSQDVERGRETQY
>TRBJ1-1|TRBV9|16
ASSVVGGGARGNTEAF
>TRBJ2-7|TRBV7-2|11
ASSLEGLAEKD
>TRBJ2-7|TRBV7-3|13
ASSYHGQGTYEQY
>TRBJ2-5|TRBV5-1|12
ASSFRDTQETQY
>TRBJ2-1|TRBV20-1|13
SASEDGQGGNEQF
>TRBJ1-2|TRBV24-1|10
ATSERTGGYT
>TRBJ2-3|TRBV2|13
ASSVNSGVGDTQY
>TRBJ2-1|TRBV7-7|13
ASSFRRGGPDEQF
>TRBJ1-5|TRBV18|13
ASSPNADRNQPQH
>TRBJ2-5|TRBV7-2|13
ASSLTSGGQETQY
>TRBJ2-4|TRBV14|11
ASSPGGGNIQY
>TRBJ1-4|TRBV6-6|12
ASSYDSFNEKLF
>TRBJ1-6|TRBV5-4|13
ASSLPGGGNSPLH
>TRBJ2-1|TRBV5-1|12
ASSLGVGDNEQF
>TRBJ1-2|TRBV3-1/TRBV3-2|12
ASSPDRGSYGYT
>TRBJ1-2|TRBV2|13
ASSEQQGPLNGYT
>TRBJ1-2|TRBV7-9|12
ASSSAGGNYGYT
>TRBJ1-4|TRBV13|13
ASSRKTGGDEKLF
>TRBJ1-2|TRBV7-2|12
ASSIEDRGYGYT
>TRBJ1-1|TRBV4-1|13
ASSQSPGQSAEAF
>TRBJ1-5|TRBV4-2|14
ASSQGGMGEGQPQH
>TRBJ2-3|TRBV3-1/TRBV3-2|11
ASRGGSTDTQY
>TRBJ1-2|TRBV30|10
AWTRGGYGYT
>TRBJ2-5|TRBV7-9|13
ASSLRLANQETQY
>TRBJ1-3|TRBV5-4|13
ASSRDRGSGNTIY
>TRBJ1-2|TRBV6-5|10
ASSPAGYGYT
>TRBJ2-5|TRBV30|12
AWSFRGGWETQY
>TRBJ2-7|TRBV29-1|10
SVALNPYEQY
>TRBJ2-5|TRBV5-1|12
ASSPAGTSETQY
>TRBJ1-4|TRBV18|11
ASSRDEYEKLF
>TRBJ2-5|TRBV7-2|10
ASGTGLETQY
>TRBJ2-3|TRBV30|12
AWSPEGLTDTQY
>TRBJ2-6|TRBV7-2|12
ASSSQGGANVLT
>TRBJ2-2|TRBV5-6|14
ASSLLWGGGTGELF
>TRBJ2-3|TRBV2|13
ASSGRLTFTDTQY
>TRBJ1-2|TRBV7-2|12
ASSFRDSSYGYT
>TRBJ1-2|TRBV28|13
ASSSPSGVLYGYT
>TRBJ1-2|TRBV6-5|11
ASRATGGFGYT
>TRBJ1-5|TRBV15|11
ATSRDPNQPQH
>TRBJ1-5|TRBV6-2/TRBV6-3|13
ASSHWTGGNQPQH
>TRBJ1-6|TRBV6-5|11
ASSFSGDSPLH
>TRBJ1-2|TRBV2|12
ASSSADRGRGYT